The source of this T cell receptor (beta chain) is a study of control samples from healthy donors and cancer patients. Clones were read by immunoSEQ multiplex PCR, and TCRdb kept only the in-frame ones, dropping some. The table records about 98,000 clones, approximately 78% of them present only once. The CDR3 sequence is 14 residues long. V lost 0 bases and J lost 7, with 12 bases in between. The germline gives CDR1 LGHDT, CDR2 YNNKEL (reference sequence). The rearrangement joins TRBV3-1 (or the pseudogene TRBV3-2) to TRBJ1-2; D is perhaps TRBD1 (5 bases). Sequences were obtained from blood. This clonotype was sampled from a man between 60 and 75 years old in good health. CDR3 amino acids: CASSQDVGGRGYTF. The CDR3 nucleotides are TGTGCCAGCAGCCAAGATGTTGGGGGTCGTGGCTACACCTTC.